This T cell receptor beta chain was captured in a study of T cell responses to AZD1222 COVID-19 vaccine. Study information: Investigators merged groups given second doses at roughly 4 or roughly 12 weeks.

Generated by immunoSEQ multiplex PCR, the TCRdb table keeps only in-frame clones and is missing some. Here the sample spans 120,000 to 150,000 clones, 90% to 95% being singletons. Looked up from germline, CDR1 is SNHLY and CDR2 is FYNNEI. This CDR3 has 13 amino acids. Trimming shortened V by 4 bases and J by 4 bases, and 10 bases separated the two germline ends. For this clone: Its antigen remains unknown.

Overall study results and limits: Mapped onto spike, vaccine-associated CD4 TCRs spanned it and were dominant at 160-218 and 743-854. At study baseline, merely roughly 6 AZD1222 recipients were seropositive. White British donors predominated, females outnumbered males, and clonal diversity was possibly underestimated.

This chain uses TRBV2 with TRBJ1-2; D remains unclear. The origin of this receptor is an adult in good health. This specimen was peripheral blood, taken on day 0 of AZD1222 vaccination. The chain's CDR3 is CASSAGATYGYTF. The CDR3 DNA reads as TGTGCCAGCAGTGCGGGAGCGACCTATGGCTACACCTTC.